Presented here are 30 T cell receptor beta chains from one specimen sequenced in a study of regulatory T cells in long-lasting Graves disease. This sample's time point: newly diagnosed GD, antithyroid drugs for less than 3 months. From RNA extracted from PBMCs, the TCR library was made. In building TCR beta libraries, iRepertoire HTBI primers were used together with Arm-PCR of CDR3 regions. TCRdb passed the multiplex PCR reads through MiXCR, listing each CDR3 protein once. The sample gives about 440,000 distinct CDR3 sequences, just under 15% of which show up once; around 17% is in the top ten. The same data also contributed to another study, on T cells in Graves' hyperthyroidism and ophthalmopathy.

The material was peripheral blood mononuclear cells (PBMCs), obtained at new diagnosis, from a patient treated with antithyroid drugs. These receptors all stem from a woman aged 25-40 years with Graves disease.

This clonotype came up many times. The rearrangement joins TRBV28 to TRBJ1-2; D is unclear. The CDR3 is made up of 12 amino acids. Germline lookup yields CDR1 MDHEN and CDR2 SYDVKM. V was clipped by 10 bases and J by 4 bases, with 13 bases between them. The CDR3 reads CATFPRAYGYTF. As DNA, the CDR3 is TGTGCCACCTTCCCGCGGGCCTATGGCTACACCTTC.

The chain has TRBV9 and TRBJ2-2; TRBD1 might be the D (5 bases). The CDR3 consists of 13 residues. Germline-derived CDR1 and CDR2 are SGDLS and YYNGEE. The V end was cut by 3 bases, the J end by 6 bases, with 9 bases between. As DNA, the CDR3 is TGTGCCAGCAGCGGACAGACGGCCGGGGAGCTGTTTTTT. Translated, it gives CASSGQTAGELFF.

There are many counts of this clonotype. This CDR3 is CASSASSGCETQYF. For the CDR3, the DNA is TGTGCCAGCAGCGCCTCTAGCGGGTGTGAGACCCAGTACTTC. This chain joins TRBV9 and TRBJ2-5; TRBD2 matches 8 bases. CDR1 and CDR2 (germline): SGDLS, YYNGEE. Losses at the gene ends were 3 bases for V and 5 bases for J; bases not matched to a gene: 6. This CDR3 spans 14 amino acids. The variable domain in full, completed from reference TRBV9 and TRBJ2-5, reads DSGVTQTPKHLITATGQRVTLRCSPRSGDLSVYWYQQSLDQGLQFLIQYYNGEERAKGNILERFSAQQFPDLHSELNLSSLELGDSALYFCASSASSGCETQYFGPGTRLLVL.

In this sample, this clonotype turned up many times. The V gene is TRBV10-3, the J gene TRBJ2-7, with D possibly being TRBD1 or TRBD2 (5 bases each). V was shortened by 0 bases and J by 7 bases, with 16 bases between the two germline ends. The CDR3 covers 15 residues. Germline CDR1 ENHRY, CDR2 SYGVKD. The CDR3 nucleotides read TGTGCCATCAGTGAGTCGGGACGGGGTAGCAAAGAGCAGTACTTC. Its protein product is CAISESGRGSKEQYF.

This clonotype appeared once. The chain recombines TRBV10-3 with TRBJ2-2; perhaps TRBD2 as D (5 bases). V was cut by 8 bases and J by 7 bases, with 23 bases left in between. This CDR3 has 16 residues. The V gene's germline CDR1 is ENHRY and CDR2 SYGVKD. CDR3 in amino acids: CAIGHEGTEFGGELFF. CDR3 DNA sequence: TGTGCCATCGGCCATGAGGGAACGGAGTTCGGCGGGGAGCTGTTTTTT.

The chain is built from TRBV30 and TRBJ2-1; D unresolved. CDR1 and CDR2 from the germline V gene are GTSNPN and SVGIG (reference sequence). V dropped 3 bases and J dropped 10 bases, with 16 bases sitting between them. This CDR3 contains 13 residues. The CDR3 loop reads CAWSTTTSQEQFF. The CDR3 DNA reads TGTGCCTGGAGCACCACCACCTCTCAAGAGCAGTTCTTC.

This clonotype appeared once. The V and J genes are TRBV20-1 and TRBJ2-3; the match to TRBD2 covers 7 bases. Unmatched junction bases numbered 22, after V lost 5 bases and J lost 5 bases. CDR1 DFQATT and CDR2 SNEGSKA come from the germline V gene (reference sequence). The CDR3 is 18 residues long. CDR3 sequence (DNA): TGCAGTGCTCCCATGGGCGGGGGACTGGGATTTGCCGGAGATACGCAGTATTTT. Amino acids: CSAPMGGGLGFAGDTQYF.

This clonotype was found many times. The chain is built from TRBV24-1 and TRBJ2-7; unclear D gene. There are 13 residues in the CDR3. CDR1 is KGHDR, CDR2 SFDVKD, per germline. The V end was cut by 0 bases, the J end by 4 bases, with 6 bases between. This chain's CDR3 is CATSDLLGYEQYF. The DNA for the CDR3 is TGTGCCACCAGTGATTTGTTGGGATACGAGCAGTACTTC.

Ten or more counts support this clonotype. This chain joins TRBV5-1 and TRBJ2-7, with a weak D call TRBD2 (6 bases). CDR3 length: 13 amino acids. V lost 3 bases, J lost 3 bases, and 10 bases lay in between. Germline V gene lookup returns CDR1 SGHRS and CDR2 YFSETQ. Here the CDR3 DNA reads TGCGCCAGCAGCTGGGACTTCTACTACGAGCAGTACTTC. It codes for CASSWDFYYEQYF.

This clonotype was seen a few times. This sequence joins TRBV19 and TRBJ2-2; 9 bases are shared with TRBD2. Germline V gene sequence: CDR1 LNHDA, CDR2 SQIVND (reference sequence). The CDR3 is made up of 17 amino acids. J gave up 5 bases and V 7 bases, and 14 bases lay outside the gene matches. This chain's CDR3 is CASKTRGAGGRTGELFF. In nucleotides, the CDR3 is TGTGCCAGTAAGACCAGGGGTGCGGGAGGGCGGACCGGGGAGCTGTTTTTT.

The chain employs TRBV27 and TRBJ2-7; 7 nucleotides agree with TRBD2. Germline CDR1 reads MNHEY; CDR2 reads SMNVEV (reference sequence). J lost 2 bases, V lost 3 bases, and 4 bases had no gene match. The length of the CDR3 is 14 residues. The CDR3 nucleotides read TGTGCCAGCAGTTTGGCGGGAGTCCCCTACGAGCAGTACTTC. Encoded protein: CASSLAGVPYEQYF.

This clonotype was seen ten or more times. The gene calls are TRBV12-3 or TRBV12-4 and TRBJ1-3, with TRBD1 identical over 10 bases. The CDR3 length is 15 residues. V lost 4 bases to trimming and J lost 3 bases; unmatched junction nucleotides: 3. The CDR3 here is CASSSGQGVGNTIYF. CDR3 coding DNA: TGTGCCAGCAGTTCCGGACAGGGGGTTGGAAACACCATATATTTT.

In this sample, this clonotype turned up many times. CDR3 sequence: CATSRDRSGSEKLFF. As DNA, the CDR3 is TGTGCCACCAGCAGAGATCGATCCGGGTCGGAAAAACTGTTTTTT. V usage is TRBV15 and J usage is TRBJ1-4; D gene uncertain. The CDR3 runs 15 residues. Germline CDR1 LNHNV, CDR2 YYDKDF (reference sequence). V dropped 0 bases and J dropped 8 bases, with 13 bases sitting between them. Based on the CDR3 plus reference TRBV15 and TRBJ1-4, the full variable domain is DAMVIQNPRYQVTQFGKPVTLSCSQTLNHNVMYWYQQKSSQAPKLLFHYYDKDFNNEADTPDNFQSRRPNTSFCFLDIRSPGLGDTAMYLCATSRDRSGSEKLFFGSGTQLSVL.

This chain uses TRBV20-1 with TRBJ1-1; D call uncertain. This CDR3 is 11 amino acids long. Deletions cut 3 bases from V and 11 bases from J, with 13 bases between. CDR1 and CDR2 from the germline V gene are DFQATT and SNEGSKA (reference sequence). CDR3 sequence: CSASLLSAAFF. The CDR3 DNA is TGCAGTGCTAGTTTACTCTCAGCGGCTTTCTTT.

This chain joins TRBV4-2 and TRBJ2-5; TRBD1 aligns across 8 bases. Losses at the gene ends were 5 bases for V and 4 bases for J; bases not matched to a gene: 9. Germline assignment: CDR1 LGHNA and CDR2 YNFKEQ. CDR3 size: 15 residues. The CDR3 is CASSARSRGRETQYF. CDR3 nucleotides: TGTGCCAGCAGCGCAAGGTCCAGGGGGCGAGAGACCCAGTACTTC.

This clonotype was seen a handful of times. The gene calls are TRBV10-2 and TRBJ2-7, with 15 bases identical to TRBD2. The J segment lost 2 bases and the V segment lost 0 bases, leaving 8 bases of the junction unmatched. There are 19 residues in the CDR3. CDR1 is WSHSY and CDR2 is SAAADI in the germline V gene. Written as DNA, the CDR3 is TGCGCCAGCAGTGAGTCTTCGGGACTAGCGGGAGGCCCTACCTACGAGCAGTACTTC. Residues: CASSESSGLAGGPTYEQYF.

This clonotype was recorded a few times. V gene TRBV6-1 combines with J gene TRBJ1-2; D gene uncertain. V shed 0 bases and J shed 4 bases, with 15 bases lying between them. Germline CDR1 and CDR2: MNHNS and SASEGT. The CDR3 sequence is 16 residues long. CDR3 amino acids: CASSEARGRRAYGYTF. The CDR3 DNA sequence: TGTGCCAGCAGTGAAGCGCGTGGGCGGCGGGCCTATGGCTACACCTTC.

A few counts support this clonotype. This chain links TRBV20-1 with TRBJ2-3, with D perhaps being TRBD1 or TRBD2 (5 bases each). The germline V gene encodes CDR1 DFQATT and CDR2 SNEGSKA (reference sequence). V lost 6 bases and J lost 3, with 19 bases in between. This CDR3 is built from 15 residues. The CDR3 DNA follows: TGCAGTGCCCTAGCCGTCAGGGCGTTAACAGATACGCAGTATTTT. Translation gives CSALAVRALTDTQYF.

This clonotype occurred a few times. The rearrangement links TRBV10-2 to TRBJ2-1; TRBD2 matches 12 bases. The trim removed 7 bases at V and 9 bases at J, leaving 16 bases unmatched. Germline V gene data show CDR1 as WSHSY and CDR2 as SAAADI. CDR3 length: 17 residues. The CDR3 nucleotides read TGCGCCAGCACCGCCAGACTAGCGGGAGCGGTGCAGGGTGAGCAGTTCTTC. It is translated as CASTARLAGAVQGEQFF.

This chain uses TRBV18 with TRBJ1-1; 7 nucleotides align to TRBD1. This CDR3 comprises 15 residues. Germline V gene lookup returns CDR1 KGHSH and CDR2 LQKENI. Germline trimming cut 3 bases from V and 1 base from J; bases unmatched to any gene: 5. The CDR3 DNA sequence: TGTGCCAGCTCACCCAGACAGGGCAGGAACACTGAAGCTTTCTTT. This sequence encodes CASSPRQGRNTEAFF. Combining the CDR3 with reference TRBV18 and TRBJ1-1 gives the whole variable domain NAGVMQNPRHLVRRRGQEARLRCSPMKGHSHVYWYRQLPEEGLKFMVYLQKENIIDESGMPKERFSAEFPKEGPSILRIQQVVRGDSAAYFCASSPRQGRNTEAFFGQGTRLTVV.

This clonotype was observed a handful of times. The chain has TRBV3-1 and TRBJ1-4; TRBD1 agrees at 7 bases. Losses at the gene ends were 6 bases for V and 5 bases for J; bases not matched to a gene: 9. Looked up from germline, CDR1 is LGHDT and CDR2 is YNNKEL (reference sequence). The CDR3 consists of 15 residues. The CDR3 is CASSRPGDRNEKLFF. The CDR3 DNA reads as TGTGCCAGCAGTAGACCGGGGGACAGAAATGAAAAACTGTTTTTT.

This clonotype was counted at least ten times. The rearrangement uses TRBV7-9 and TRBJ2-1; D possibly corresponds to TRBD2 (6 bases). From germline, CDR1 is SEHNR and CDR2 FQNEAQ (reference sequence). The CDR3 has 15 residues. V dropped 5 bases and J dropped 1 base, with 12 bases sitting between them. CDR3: CASSPPGLSYNEQFF. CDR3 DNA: TGTGCCAGCAGCCCCCCCGGACTATCCTACAATGAGCAGTTCTTC. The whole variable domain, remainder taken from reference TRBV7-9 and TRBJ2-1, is DTGVSQNPRHKITKRGQNVTFRCDPISEHNRLYWYRQTLGQGPEFLTYFQNEAQLEKSRLLSDRFSAERPKGSFSTLEIQRTEQGDSAMYLCASSPPGLSYNEQFFGPGTRLTVL.

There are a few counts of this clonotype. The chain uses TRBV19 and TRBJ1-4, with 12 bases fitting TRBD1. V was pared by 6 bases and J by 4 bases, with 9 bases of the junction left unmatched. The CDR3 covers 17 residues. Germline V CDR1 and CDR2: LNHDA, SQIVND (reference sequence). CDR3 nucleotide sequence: TGTGCCAGTAGCTCCGGGACAGGGGGCCTCCTTAATGAAAAACTGTTTTTT. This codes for CASSSGTGGLLNEKLFF.

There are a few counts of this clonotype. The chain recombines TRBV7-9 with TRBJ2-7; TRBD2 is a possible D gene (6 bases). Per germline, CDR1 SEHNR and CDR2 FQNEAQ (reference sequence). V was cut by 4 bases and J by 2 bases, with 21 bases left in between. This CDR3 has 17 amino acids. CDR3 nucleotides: TGTGCCAGCAGCTATAGCCTTTTAGCGGACTCGACCTACGAGCAGTACTTC. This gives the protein CASSYSLLADSTYEQYF.

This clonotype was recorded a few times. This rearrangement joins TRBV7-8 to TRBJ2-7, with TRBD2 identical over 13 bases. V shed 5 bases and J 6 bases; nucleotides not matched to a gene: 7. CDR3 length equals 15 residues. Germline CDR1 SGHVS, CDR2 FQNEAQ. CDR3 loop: CASSIGTSGKGEQYF. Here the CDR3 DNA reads TGTGCCAGCAGCATCGGGACTAGCGGGAAAGGCGAGCAGTACTTC.

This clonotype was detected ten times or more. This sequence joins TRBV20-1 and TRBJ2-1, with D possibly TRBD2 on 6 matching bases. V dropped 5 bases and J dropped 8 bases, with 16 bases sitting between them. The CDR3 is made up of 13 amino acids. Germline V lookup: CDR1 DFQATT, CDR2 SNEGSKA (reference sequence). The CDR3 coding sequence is TGCAGTGCTTCTCGGGACTCCCGTGATGAGCAGTTCTTC. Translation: CSASRDSRDEQFF.

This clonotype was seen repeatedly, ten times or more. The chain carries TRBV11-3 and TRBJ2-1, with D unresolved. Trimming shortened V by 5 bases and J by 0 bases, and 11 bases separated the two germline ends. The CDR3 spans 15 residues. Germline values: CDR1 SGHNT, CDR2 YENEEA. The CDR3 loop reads CASSPQAVSYNEQFF. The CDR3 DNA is TGTGCCAGCAGCCCCCAGGCGGTCTCCTACAATGAGCAGTTCTTC. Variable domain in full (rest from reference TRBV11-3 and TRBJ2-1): EAGVVQSPRYKIIEKKQPVAFWCNPISGHNTLYWYLQNLGQGPELLIRYENEEAVDDSQLPKDRFSAERLKGVDSTLKIQPAELGDSAVYLCASSPQAVSYNEQFFGPGTRLTVL.

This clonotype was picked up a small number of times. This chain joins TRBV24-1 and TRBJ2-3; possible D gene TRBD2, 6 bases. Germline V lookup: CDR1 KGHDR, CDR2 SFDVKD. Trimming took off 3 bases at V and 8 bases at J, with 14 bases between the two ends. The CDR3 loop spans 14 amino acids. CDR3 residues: CATSDLGRGGTQYF. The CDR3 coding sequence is TGTGCCACCAGTGATCTAGGAAGGGGAGGTACGCAGTATTTT.

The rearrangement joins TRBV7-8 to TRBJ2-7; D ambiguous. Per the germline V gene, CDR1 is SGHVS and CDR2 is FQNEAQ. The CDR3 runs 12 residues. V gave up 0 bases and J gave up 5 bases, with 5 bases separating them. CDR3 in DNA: TGTGCCAGCAGCTTAGCTGTCCACGAGCAGTACTTC. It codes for CASSLAVHEQYF. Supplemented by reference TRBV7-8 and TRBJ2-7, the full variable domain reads GAGVSQSPRYKVAKRGQDVALRCDPISGHVSLFWYQQALGQGPEFLTYFQNEAQLDKSGLPSDRFFAERPEGSVSTLKIQRTQQEDSAVYLCASSLAVHEQYFGPGTRLTVT.

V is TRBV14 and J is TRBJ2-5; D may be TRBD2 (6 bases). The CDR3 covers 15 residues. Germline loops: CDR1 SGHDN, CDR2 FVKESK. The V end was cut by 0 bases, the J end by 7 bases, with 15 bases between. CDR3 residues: CASSQDGGRVGTQYF. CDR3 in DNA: TGTGCCAGCAGCCAAGACGGAGGGAGAGTAGGGACCCAGTACTTC.